Included here is one TCR beta chain sequence, with context. Antigen: not known. V was clipped by 2 bases and J by 2 bases; unmatched bases: 8. CDR3 size: 17 residues. Germline V gene data show CDR1 as SGHNT and CDR2 as YYREEE (reference sequence). Some clones are missing from TCRdb's copy, which holds only in-frame ones; the method was immunoSEQ multiplex PCR. The sample yields over 10,000 clones, approximately 89% seen once. The sample is drawn from a study of chemoradiotherapy in HPV16-positive cancers. Whole-study results and caveats: HPV-specific T cells were functionally defined from only a couple of HPV16-positive patients.

The specimen comprised blood, sampled from a patient who underwent chemoradiotherapy. The sequence came from a human donor with HPV-associated anogenital cancer. This rearrangement joins TRBV5-4 to TRBJ1-4, with 8 bases matching TRBD1. CDR3 residues: CASSFGTGLTTNEKLFF. The CDR3 DNA is TGTGCCAGCAGCTTTGGGACAGGCCTGACGACTAATGAAAAACTGTTTTTT.